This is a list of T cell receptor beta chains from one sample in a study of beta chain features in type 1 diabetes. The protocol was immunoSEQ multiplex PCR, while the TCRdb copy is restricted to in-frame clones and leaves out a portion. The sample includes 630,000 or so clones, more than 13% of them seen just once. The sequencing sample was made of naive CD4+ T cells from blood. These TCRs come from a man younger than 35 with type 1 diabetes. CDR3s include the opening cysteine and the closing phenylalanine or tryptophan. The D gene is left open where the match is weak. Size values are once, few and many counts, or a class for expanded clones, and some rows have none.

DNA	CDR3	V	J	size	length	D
TGTGCCAGCAGCCAAGCTCCGACGGAGACCCAGTACTTC	CASSQAPTETQYF	TRBV4-2	TRBJ2-5	.	13	.
TGTGCCAGCAGTGAAAGGACTAGCGGGAGAGAGACCCAGTACTTC	CASSERTSGRETQYF	TRBV2	TRBJ2-5	few	15	TRBD2
TGTGCCAGCAGCGTATCCGGAGATGACAATGAGCAGTTCTTC	CASSVSGDDNEQFF	TRBV9	TRBJ2-1	.	14	.
TGTGCCAGCCTGCTGACTCGGGACACTGAAGCTTTCTTT	CASLLTRDTEAFF	TRBV2	TRBJ1-1	once	13	.
TGTGCCAGCAGCCGTGAATTGCAGCGCCAAGAGACCCAATACTTC	CASSRELQRQETQYF	TRBV7-2	TRBJ2-5	.	15	.
TGTGCCAGCAGCTCAATGGCGTCTAGCGGGAGCAACGAGCAGTACTTC	CASSSMASSGSNEQYF	TRBV7-9	TRBJ2-7	few	16	TRBD2
TGTGCCAGCAGCTTCCCCGACAGGGGGTTTTCGAACACCGGGGAGCTGTTTTTT	CASSFPDRGFSNTGELFF	TRBV7-9	TRBJ2-2	.	18	TRBD1
TGCGCCAGCAGCCAAGAGTCGGTGACAGCGAATTCACCCCTCCACTTT	CASSQESVTANSPLHF	TRBV4-3	TRBJ1-6	.	16	.
TGTGCCAGCTCACCGATTAACGACAGGGGTGCCGGGGAGCTGTTTTTT	CASSPINDRGAGELFF	TRBV18	TRBJ2-2	.	16	TRBD1
TGTGCCAGCAGTTCACAGGGGGCAACTAATGAAAAACTGTTTTTT	CASSSQGATNEKLFF	TRBV27	TRBJ1-4	.	15	TRBD1
TGCGCCAGCAGCTTGACAGCTAACTATGGCTACACCTTC	CASSLTANYGYTF	TRBV5-1	TRBJ1-2	few	13	.
TGCGCCAGCAGCTTGGACGGGGCCACAGATACGCAGTATTTT	CASSLDGATDTQYF	TRBV5-1	TRBJ2-3	.	14	.
TGTGCCAGCAGACGTACGGGAGCTAATCAGGTGGATGAGCAGTTCTTC	CASRRTGANQVDEQFF	TRBV6-6	TRBJ2-1	.	16	.
TGTGCCAGCTCAACTGGACAGGGCCGATATGGCTACACCTTC	CASSTGQGRYGYTF	TRBV18	TRBJ1-2	.	14	TRBD1
TGTGCCAGCGATAACACAGGACTCACCTACGAGCAGTACTTC	CASDNTGLTYEQYF	TRBV28	TRBJ2-7	.	14	.
TGTGCCTGGAGCCCCCCAGGCCTGACCCACGAAAAACTGTTTTTT	CAWSPPGLTHEKLFF	TRBV30	TRBJ1-4	few	15	.
TGCGCCAGCAGCACTACAGGGGTTAATGAGCAGTTCTTC	CASSTTGVNEQFF	TRBV5-1	TRBJ2-1	.	13	TRBD1
TGTGCCAGCAGCCAGTGGACCGGGGAGCTGTTTTTT	CASSQWTGELFF	TRBV14	TRBJ2-2	.	12	.
TGTGCCAGCAGCGTAAACAACCCGTGGGGAGATACGCAGTATTTT	CASSVNNPWGDTQYF	TRBV9	TRBJ2-3	.	15	.
TGCAGCGTTGACCGGGGTTCGAACACTGAAGCTTTCTTT	CSVDRGSNTEAFF	TRBV29-1	TRBJ1-1	.	13	.
TGTGCCTGGAGTGCCCAGTCTGGGTTCGGTGAGACCCAGTACTTC	CAWSAQSGFGETQYF	TRBV30	TRBJ2-5	few	15	.
TGTGCCAGCCAAACAGACACAGATACGCAGTATTTT	CASQTDTDTQYF	TRBV2	TRBJ2-3	.	12	.
TGCAGCGTTGAAGGTGCGGGGGGAGGTTACAATGAGCAGTTCTTC	CSVEGAGGGYNEQFF	TRBV29-1	TRBJ2-1	few	15	TRBD2
TGCAGCGTTGTATTTGCGAGGAACACTGAAGCTTTCTTT	CSVVFARNTEAFF	TRBV29-1	TRBJ1-1	.	13	.
TGTGCCAGCAGCCAAGATTGGGGGGCCTTGGGAGATACGCAGTATTTT	CASSQDWGALGDTQYF	TRBV4-2	TRBJ2-3	.	16	.
TGCAGTGCTAGCCGGGACAGGGGGGCTTTCTTT	CSASRDRGAFF	TRBV20-1	TRBJ1-1	few	11	TRBD1
TGTGCCATCAGTGGGAAGAGCGTGGGCACAGATACGCAGTATTTT	CAISGKSVGTDTQYF	TRBV10-3	TRBJ2-3	few	15	.
TGTGCCAGCAGCTTATTCCGTAGCGGGAACAAGTATGTCGAGCAGTACTTC	CASSLFRSGNKYVEQYF	TRBV11-2	TRBJ2-7	.	17	TRBD2
TGTGCCAGCAGCCAAGTCCCAGCCGAGCAGTACTTC	CASSQVPAEQYF	TRBV14	TRBJ2-7	few	12	.
TGTGCCAGCTCACAGACCGGGACCCAGTTCTTC	CASSQTGTQFF	TRBV18	TRBJ2-1	few	11	.
TGTGCCAGCAGCTTGTCAGACGGGCCCTACGAGCAGTACTTC	CASSLSDGPYEQYF	TRBV7-9	TRBJ2-7	.	14	.
TGTGCCAGCAGCTTAGTTCGGGCAGCAGGCTTCGCCAGGGACGGCTACACCTTC	CASSLVRAAGFARDGYTF	TRBV7-9	TRBJ1-2	.	18	.
TGCGCCAGCAGCTTGGATGGGGTCTCCTACGAGCAGTACTTC	CASSLDGVSYEQYF	TRBV5-1	TRBJ2-7	.	14	.